The 19 T cell receptor beta chains below were found in one sample sequenced in a study of T cells in Graves' hyperthyroidism and ophthalmopathy. Researchers took RNA transcripts and amplified the TCR beta CDR3 regions from them. The TCR CDR3 was amplified in a first-round RT-PCR using the HTBI primer set. Each CDR3 protein is one row after TCRdb ran MiXCR on the multiplex PCR reads. In the table there are roughly 380,000 distinct CDR3 sequences, about 13% of which are singletons. Sequencing used blood. The receptors shown here come from a woman between 18 and 29 years old with Graves' hyperthyroidism.

Ten or more counts support this clonotype. V usage is TRBV28 and J usage is TRBJ1-6; D uncertain. V was trimmed by 8 bases and J by 9 bases, leaving 14 bases between them. CDR1 is MDHEN, CDR2 SYDVKM, per germline. The CDR3 totals 13 residues. CDR3: CASGELRISPLHF. The CDR3 region has the DNA TGTGCCAGCGGGGAACTAAGGATTTCACCCCTCCACTTT.

This sequence joins TRBV5-1 and TRBJ2-1; no reliable D call. CDR1 SGHRS and CDR2 YFSETQ come from the germline V gene. This CDR3 has 17 amino acids. With 2 bases removed from V and 1 base from J, the gap between germline ends came to 16 bases. As DNA, the CDR3 is TGCGCCAGCAGCTTCTTGATGACTCGGTCTTCCTACAATGAGCAGTTCTTC. It is translated as CASSFLMTRSSYNEQFF. Combining the CDR3 with reference TRBV5-1 and TRBJ2-1 gives the whole variable domain KAGVTQTPRYLIKTRGQQVTLSCSPISGHRSVSWYQQTPGQGLQFLFEYFSETQRNKGNFPGRFSGRQFSNSRSEMNVSTLELGDSALYLCASSFLMTRSSYNEQFFGPGTRLTVL.

This clonotype has at least ten counts. This sequence joins TRBV20-1 and TRBJ2-5, with D perhaps given as TRBD1 or TRBD2 (5 bases each). Looked up from germline, CDR1 is DFQATT and CDR2 is SNEGSKA (reference sequence). The germline V and J ends were trimmed by 2 bases and 1 base, with 11 bases remaining between them. The CDR3 spans 14 residues. CDR3 loop: CSARSGGGQETQYF. The CDR3 DNA sequence: TGCAGTGCTAGATCTGGTGGGGGCCAAGAGACCCAGTACTTC.

The chain recombines TRBV12-3 or TRBV12-4 with TRBJ1-2; D ambiguous. The CDR3 runs to 13 residues. Between the trimmed V and J ends, which lost 1 base and 6 bases, there was a span of 9 bases. DNA of the CDR3: TGTGCCAGCAGTTTAGGGCCCGAGGATGGCTACACCTTC. Its translation is CASSLGPEDGYTF.

This clonotype came up many times. The CDR3 loop reads CASRTGRAEAFF. CDR3 DNA: TGTGCCAGCAGAACAGGGCGGGCTGAAGCTTTCTTT. The chain has TRBV27 and TRBJ1-1; D perhaps matches TRBD1 (6 bases). V lost 6 bases, J lost 6 bases, and 11 bases lay in between. Germline CDR1 reads MNHEY; CDR2 reads SMNVEV (reference sequence). CDR3 length: 12 residues.

This clonotype has at least ten counts. The chain recombines TRBV5-5 with TRBJ2-7, with TRBD1 matching 8 bases. V dropped 5 bases and J dropped 6; count of bases not matched to a gene: 10. Germline CDR1 SGHKS, CDR2 YYEKEE (reference sequence). The CDR3 runs to 14 residues. CDR3 amino acids: CASRKAGQGAEQYF. The CDR3 DNA reads TGTGCCAGCAGGAAAGCCGGACAGGGCGCCGAGCAGTACTTC. Full variable domain (rest looked up from reference TRBV5-5 and TRBJ2-7): DAGVTQSPTHLIKTRGQQVTLRCSPISGHKSVSWYQQVLGQGPQFIFQYYEKEERGRGNFPDRFSARQFPNYSSELNVNALLLGDSALYLCASRKAGQGAEQYFGPGTRLTVT.

This clonotype has ten or more counts. V is TRBV6-2 or TRBV6-3 and J is TRBJ2-7; D is possibly TRBD1 (5 bases). V lost 2 bases and J lost 3, with 14 bases in between. Germline V gene sequence: CDR1 MNHEY, CDR2 SVGEGT. This CDR3 spans 15 amino acids. CDR3 amino acids: CASSYPRAGLYEQYF. The CDR3 DNA follows: TGTGCCAGCAGTTACCCCAGGGCAGGGCTCTACGAGCAGTACTTC.

This clonotype has ten or more counts. V usage is TRBV11-2 and J usage is TRBJ2-1, with 8 positions matching TRBD1. The length of the CDR3 is 15 residues. J lost 3 bases, V lost 2 bases, and 3 bases had no gene match. Germline values: CDR1 SGHAT, CDR2 FQNNGV. The DNA of the CDR3 is TGTGCCAGCAGCTTACGGGGGACAGGCTACAATGAGCAGTTCTTC. Its translation: CASSLRGTGYNEQFF.

This clonotype was detected ten times or more. The chain employs TRBV4-1 and TRBJ2-7; D unclear. V shed 3 bases and J shed 4 bases, with 10 bases lying between them. This CDR3 spans 13 amino acids. Germline V lookup: CDR1 MGHRA, CDR2 YSYEKL. The CDR3 spells CASSQLVLYEQYF. The CDR3 DNA sequence: TGCGCCAGCAGCCAGCTAGTCTTATACGAGCAGTACTTC.

This rearrangement joins TRBV11-2 to TRBJ2-7; 9 bases are shared with TRBD1. This CDR3 has 15 residues. V gave up 8 bases and J gave up 5 bases; unmatched junction bases: 13. Germline V gene sequence: CDR1 SGHAT, CDR2 FQNNGV. The CDR3 nucleotides are TGTGCCAGCCACGCTACCGGGACAGGGAGGGACGAGCAGTACTTC. It translates to CASHATGTGRDEQYF.

This clonotype has at least ten counts. The V call is TRBV27, the J call TRBJ2-2; D perhaps matches TRBD1 (7 bases). The CDR3 sequence is 14 residues long. The germline gives CDR1 MNHEY, CDR2 SMNVEV (reference sequence). Deletions cut 5 bases from V and 5 bases from J, with 12 bases between. As DNA, the CDR3 is TGTGCCAGCAGTGCAGGGGGGACAACCGGGGAGCTGTTTTTT. Amino acid sequence: CASSAGGTTGELFF.

A word on this clonotype: A much larger clone lies one base from this, so it may be a read error. The V and J genes are TRBV24-1 and TRBJ2-2, with 11 bases that match TRBD2. The CDR3 length is 17 residues. Germline loops: CDR1 KGHDR, CDR2 SFDVKD. CDR3 bases: TGTGCCACCAGTGCAACTAGCGGGAGAGTAGGAACCGGGGAGCTGGTTTTT. Translated: CATSATSGRVGTGELVF.

This clonotype was detected only a few times. The chain employs TRBV20-1 and TRBJ2-2; no firm D call. Trimming removed 5 bases from V and 1 base from J, with 11 bases in between. This CDR3 has 14 residues. Germline assignment: CDR1 DFQATT and CDR2 SNEGSKA (reference sequence). The CDR3 DNA reads as TGCAGTGCTCCCAACGGTGGGAACACCGGGGAGCTGTTTTTT. Amino acids: CSAPNGGNTGELFF.

Turning to this clonotype: This may be a read error, as it is one base from a much larger clone. The chain uses TRBV20-1 and TRBJ1-4, with unresolved D. Germline lookup yields CDR1 DFQATT and CDR2 SNEGSKA (reference sequence). This CDR3 has 12 amino acids. V lost 1 base to trimming and J lost 11 bases, with 11 bases between them. In DNA form, the CDR3 reads TGCAGTGCTAGAGGGCGGCACGGGAAACTGTTTTTT. Residues: CSARGRHGKLFF.

This clonotype has a handful of counts. This chain joins TRBV7-2 and TRBJ1-2; D unresolved. Germline V gives CDR1 SGHTA, CDR2 FQGNSA. This CDR3 spans 12 amino acids. The V and J ends lost 2 bases and 4 bases respectively, with 5 bases between them. The CDR3 DNA reads as TGTGCCAGCAGCTTAAACACCTATGGCTACACCTTC. Protein sequence: CASSLNTYGYTF.

This clonotype has just a few counts. CDR3 nucleotide sequence: TGTGCCAGTAGTACCGGACTAGCGGGTTTTAACACCGGGGAGCTGTTTTTT. It is translated as CASSTGLAGFNTGELFF. The chain has TRBV19 and TRBJ2-2; TRBD2 aligns across 11 bases. The CDR3 extends over 17 amino acids. Looked up from germline, CDR1 is LNHDA and CDR2 is SQIVND (reference sequence). With 4 bases clipped from V and 2 bases from J, the junction kept 6 bases outside the gene matches.

Written as DNA, the CDR3 is TGTGCCAGCAGTTTATTCGGGACTAGCGGTTACAATGAGCAGTTCTTC. This codes for CASSLFGTSGYNEQFF. The rearrangement joins TRBV11-3 to TRBJ2-1; TRBD2 matches 11 bases. V shed 6 bases, J shed 4 bases, and the junction held 8 bases outside the gene matches. CDR1 is SGHNT, CDR2 YENEEA, per germline. This CDR3 spans 16 amino acids. The full variable domain, in which reference TRBV11-3 and TRBJ2-1 provide the parts outside the CDR3, is EAGVVQSPRYKIIEKKQPVAFWCNPISGHNTLYWYLQNLGQGPELLIRYENEEAVDDSQLPKDRFSAERLKGVDSTLKIQPAELGDSAVYLCASSLFGTSGYNEQFFGPGTRLTVL.

This clonotype was seen many times. This chain links TRBV6-1 with TRBJ2-1; D ambiguous. This CDR3 contains 15 residues. Trimming left V 1 base short and J 0 bases short, with 7 bases between. In germline, CDR1 is MNHNS, CDR2 SASEGT. CDR3 loop: CASSEDLGSYNEQFF. Written as DNA, the CDR3 is TGTGCCAGCAGTGAAGACCTGGGCTCCTACAATGAGCAGTTCTTC.

This rearrangement joins TRBV20-1 to TRBJ2-3, with 11 bases matching TRBD2. V was pared by 3 bases and J by 3 bases, with 8 bases of the junction left unmatched. CDR1 DFQATT and CDR2 SNEGSKA come from the germline V gene (reference sequence). The CDR3 extends over 16 amino acids. CDR3 amino acids: CSASKASGRFTDTQYF. In nucleotides, the CDR3 is TGCAGTGCTAGTAAGGCTAGCGGGAGGTTTACAGATACGCAGTATTTT.